The 13 T cell receptor beta chains listed next were all sequenced from one sample in a study of identical twins. In TCRdb, the 5' RACE reads were re-called with MiXCR into one record per CDR3 protein. The sample shows about 500,000 distinct CDR3 sequences, 14% of them seen only once. These data were also filed under a second study, of yellow fever vaccine responses in identical twins.

Sequenced: CD4+ T cells sorted from blood. These TCRs come from a woman aged 18-29 years in good health.

This rearrangement joins TRBV3-1 to TRBJ1-6; D not resolved. Germline values: CDR1 LGHDT, CDR2 YNNKEL (reference sequence). The germline V and J ends were trimmed by 1 base and 10 bases, with 17 bases remaining between them. The CDR3 is made up of 16 amino acids. The CDR3 loop is CASSQVPRRYQSPLHF. The DNA for the CDR3 is TGTGCCAGCAGCCAAGTCCCCAGACGTTACCAGTCACCCCTCCACTTT.

This clonotype came up a few times. The rearrangement joins TRBV5-1 to TRBJ2-1; D is unresolved. Germline V gene data show CDR1 as SGHRS and CDR2 as YFSETQ. The CDR3 sequence is 13 residues long. Deletions cut 0 bases from V and 9 bases from J, with 10 bases between. CDR3: CASSLDVESEQFF. CDR3 in DNA: TGCGCCAGCAGCTTGGATGTGGAAAGTGAGCAGTTCTTC.

This clonotype was recorded at least ten times. V usage is TRBV5-1 and J usage is TRBJ2-3; 14 bases align to TRBD2. J gave up 1 base and V 4 bases, and 2 bases lay outside the gene matches. CDR3 length equals 16 residues. Germline CDR1 and CDR2: SGHRS and YFSETQ. This CDR3 is CASSPGLAGGTDTQYF. The CDR3 coding sequence is TGCGCCAGCAGCCCGGGACTAGCGGGGGGCACAGATACGCAGTATTTT.

The genes are TRBV19 and TRBJ2-3; TRBD2 matches at 9 bases. There are 16 residues in the CDR3. The V gene's germline CDR1 is LNHDA and CDR2 SQIVND (reference sequence). The trim removed 7 bases at V and 1 base at J, leaving 9 bases unmatched. Here the CDR3 reads CASNRVAGARTDTQYF. CDR3 in DNA: TGTGCCAGTAATCGGGTAGCGGGGGCCCGCACAGATACGCAGTATTTT.

This clonotype was counted ten times or more. This chain connects TRBV3-1 to TRBJ1-6; D not certain. Germline V CDR1 and CDR2: LGHDT, YNNKEL (reference sequence). The length of the CDR3 is 16 residues. Trimming shortened V by 2 bases and J by 10 bases, and 18 bases separated the two germline ends. The CDR3 DNA sequence: TGTGCCAGCAGCCAACAGAAGGCGGGTGTTCTATCACCCCTCCACTTT. The encoded protein is CASSQQKAGVLSPLHF.

In its sample, this clonotype was seen many times. The CDR3 coding sequence is TGTGCCTGGAGTCCGTCGGACAGGGTCCATGAGCAGTTCTTC. It is translated as CAWSPSDRVHEQFF. The chain links TRBV30 to TRBJ2-1; the match to TRBD1 covers 8 bases. The CDR3 totals 14 residues. J was trimmed by 8 bases and V by 2 bases; bases with no gene match: 8. Germline CDR1 GTSNPN, CDR2 SVGIG (reference sequence).

This chain uses TRBV7-9 with TRBJ2-7; D is unresolved. V gave up 3 bases and J gave up 3 bases, with 9 bases separating them. The germline gives CDR1 SEHNR, CDR2 FQNEAQ (reference sequence). CDR3 length equals 13 residues. Written as DNA, the CDR3 is TGTGCCAGCAGCTTTACTTCCCGCTACGAGCAGTACTTC. Its protein product is CASSFTSRYEQYF.

The chain has TRBV20-1 and TRBJ1-2; D not certain. The CDR3 has 13 residues. Germline V gene data show CDR1 as DFQATT and CDR2 as SNEGSKA (reference sequence). V lost 5 bases to trimming and J lost 5 bases, with 15 bases between them. The CDR3 DNA follows: TGCAGTGCTCCCTCCTCGGGCATTTATGGCTACACCTTC. This codes for CSAPSSGIYGYTF.

This clonotype has more than one count but fewer than ten. This rearrangement joins TRBV2 to TRBJ2-1, with 8 nucleotides matching TRBD1. CDR1 is SNHLY, CDR2 FYNNEI, per germline. This CDR3 comprises 15 residues. V trimming: 4 bases; J trimming: 6 bases; junction bases outside the gene matches: 8. The CDR3 region is CASSVGQGAGNEQFF. The CDR3, as DNA: TGTGCCAGCAGTGTGGGCCAGGGGGCGGGCAATGAGCAGTTCTTC.

This clonotype was detected many times. The chain links TRBV4-1 to TRBJ2-1, with 8 bases fitting TRBD2. The CDR3 has 15 residues. Germline-derived CDR1 and CDR2 are MGHRA and YSYEKL. The ends lost 6 bases at V and 2 bases at J; junction bases unmatched: 6. This CDR3 is CASSPRSGTYNEQFF. In DNA form, the CDR3 reads TGCGCCAGCAGTCCCCGTAGCGGGACCTACAATGAGCAGTTCTTC.

This clonotype has more than one count but fewer than ten. The chain combines TRBV24-1 with TRBJ2-3; the match to TRBD1 covers 7 bases. Trimming at V came to 3 bases and at J to 2 bases, leaving 7 bases not matched to a gene. The V gene's germline CDR1 is KGHDR and CDR2 SFDVKD. The CDR3 is 16 amino acids. In DNA, the CDR3 is TGTGCCACCAGTGATAAACAGGGGCGATACACAGATACGCAGTATTTT. This gives the protein CATSDKQGRYTDTQYF.

The chain joins TRBV12-3 or TRBV12-4 to TRBJ2-1; D gene ambiguous. This CDR3 region has 13 residues. Trimming left V 6 bases short and J 8 bases short, with 14 bases between. CDR3 loop: CASSPPAEHEQFF. The CDR3 DNA sequence: TGTGCCAGCAGCCCCCCCGCGGAGCATGAGCAGTTCTTC.

This clonotype was counted only a few times. V is TRBV7-9 and J is TRBJ2-1, with 9 bases that match TRBD1. J gave up 9 bases and V 2 bases, and 11 bases lay outside the gene matches. CDR1 is SEHNR, CDR2 FQNEAQ, per germline (reference sequence). This CDR3 comprises 16 residues. The CDR3 here is CASSLRTGVGLGEQFF. The CDR3 nucleotides read TGTGCCAGCAGCTTAAGGACAGGGGTTGGTTTGGGTGAGCAGTTCTTC. The full variable domain, with the rest looked up from reference TRBV7-9 and TRBJ2-1, is DTGVSQNPRHKITKRGQNVTFRCDPISEHNRLYWYRQTLGQGPEFLTYFQNEAQLEKSRLLSDRFSAERPKGSFSTLEIQRTEQGDSAMYLCASSLRTGVGLGEQFFGPGTRLTVL.